This T cell receptor beta chain derives from a study of blood T cell repertoires in COVID-19. Turning to the study itself: The analysed material was cDNA or gDNA that came from T cells, B-cell-depleted T cells, or PBMCs.

Generated by immunoSEQ multiplex PCR, the TCRdb table keeps only in-frame clones and is missing some. The sample holds around 58,000 clones; about 90% are singletons and the top ten take less than 5.5%. The V and J ends lost 5 bases and 6 bases, in that order; junction bases with no gene match: 3. CDR1 is MRHNA and CDR2 is SNTAGT in the germline V gene. The CDR3 sequence is 13 residues long. This chain joins TRBV6-4 and TRBJ2-1; 8 positions agree with TRBD2. Sequencing was done on a sample of peripheral blood. This TCR was sampled from a human donor in a cohort sampled during active COVID-19. CDR3 coding DNA: TGTGCCAGCAGTCGGGAGGGGGGCAATGAGCAGTTCTTC. Amino acid sequence: CASSREGGNEQFF.